This TCR beta chain was identified during a study of a mutant IDH1 vaccine in newly diagnosed glioma. The overall study: Males made up about 60% and females about 40% of treated patients, whose mean age was roughly 40 years.

Time point: week 11, during vaccination. It was 300 ug of mutant IDH1 20-mer peptide that made up each vaccine dose, given with topical imiquimod. The method was immunoSEQ multiplex PCR; TCRdb's version includes in-frame clones alone and lacks a portion of them. The sample has tens of thousands of clones, about 73% seen once. Concerning this clone: The antigen remains undetermined.

The study, taken as a whole, reports: Pseudoprogression apparently tracked independently of changes in top peripheral T cell clonotypes.

Germline CDR1 reads MNHNY; CDR2 reads SVGAGI (reference sequence). CDR3 length: 14 amino acids. V gave up 5 bases and J gave up 5 bases; unmatched junction bases: 7. Material: PBMCs, obtained from a glioma patient whose treatment included an IDH1 peptide vaccine. This chain uses TRBV6-6 with TRBJ2-7; TRBD2 agrees at 9 bases. The sequence was obtained from a man younger than 40 with glioma. For the CDR3, the DNA is TGTGCCAGCAGTCCCTCTGCTAGCGGGGACGAGCAGTACTTC. Translating gives CASSPSASGDEQYF.